This T cell receptor beta chain was retrieved from a study of blood T cell repertoires in COVID-19. For the study at large: Samples taken during acute and convalescent COVID-19 were collected in the United States, Italy and Spain. T cells, B-cell-depleted T cells, or PBMCs provided the cDNA or gDNA that served as material.

Original analysis: The assay estimated nucleated cells by amplifying reference gene primers. TCRdb's table, derived via immunoSEQ multiplex PCR, lists solely in-frame clones and lacks some. V, J and clone size are taken as reported in that table, and D and trimming were inferred from the DNA itself. There are some 190,000 clones in the sample; under 90% occur only once, and approximately 6.9% lies in the top ten. This CDR3 spans 18 amino acids. With 5 bases clipped from V and 6 bases from J, the junction kept 17 bases outside the gene matches. The germline V gene has CDR1 MRHNA and CDR2 SNTAGT. This chain links TRBV6-4 with TRBJ2-1, with TRBD2 matching over 9 bases. The sequenced sample was peripheral blood. The sequence was collected from a man in his 60s with acute or convalescent COVID-19. The CDR3 DNA sequence: TGTGCCAGCAGTATTAGCGGGAGTGGCGGCCCGCTGGGCAATGAGCAGTTCTTC. It encodes CASSISGSGGPLGNEQFF.